These 10 T cell receptor beta chains were sequenced from one sample in a study of Graves' ophthalmopathy and Graves' hyperthyroidism. The authors amplified TCR beta CDR3 regions from RNA transcripts. A first-round RT-PCR used HTBI primers, followed by a second-round multiplex PCR. From the multiplex PCR reads, TCRdb called clonotypes with MiXCR, one entry per CDR3 protein. The data hold a few hundred thousand distinct CDR3 sequences, with approximately 37% observed a single time. Sequencing was carried out using peripheral blood or thyroid tissue (not recorded which). These TCRs come from an adult man with Graves' hyperthyroidism.

This clonotype was seen only a few times. The rearrangement joins TRBV6-2 or TRBV6-3 to TRBJ2-2; no firm D call. Germline loops: CDR1 MNHEY, CDR2 SVGEGT. This CDR3 region has 12 residues. V was trimmed by 10 bases and J by 5 bases, leaving 11 bases between them. This chain's CDR3 is CATKRGTGELFF. The CDR3 region has the DNA TGTGCCACCAAGAGAGGTACCGGGGAGCTGTTTTTT.

This chain links TRBV9 with TRBJ1-6; unclear D gene. The CDR3 is made up of 15 amino acids. Germline CDR1 SGDLS, CDR2 YYNGEE. V was pared by 2 bases and J by 10 bases, with 16 bases between. The CDR3 sequence is CASSVAAEGGSPLHF. In DNA, the CDR3 is TGTGCCAGCAGCGTCGCCGCAGAGGGAGGGTCACCCCTCCACTTT.

This clonotype was seen repeatedly, ten times or more. The chain employs TRBV5-1 and TRBJ1-1; D unresolved. The V gene lost 0 bases and the J gene lost 6 bases, with 21 bases spanning the gap. The CDR3 spans 17 residues. Germline lookup yields CDR1 SGHRS and CDR2 YFSETQ. The CDR3 nucleotides read TGCGCCAGCAGCTTGGCCTTTCGCCAGGCCCGAGGTTCTGAAGCTTTCTTT. Translation: CASSLAFRQARGSEAFF.

This clonotype was found many times. This rearrangement joins TRBV20-1 to TRBJ2-7, with 12 bases that match TRBD2. With 1 base clipped from V and 4 bases from J, the junction kept 5 bases outside the gene matches. Germline CDR1 DFQATT, CDR2 SNEGSKA (reference sequence). This CDR3 region has 15 residues. In nucleotides, the CDR3 is TGCAGTGCTAGAGGGACTAGCGGGACGGATTACGAGCAGTACTTC. Translating gives CSARGTSGTDYEQYF.

Points on this clonotype: This sequence may be a read error, since a much larger clone differs from it by one base. The rearrangement uses TRBV10-3 and TRBJ1-2; possibly TRBD1 for D (5 bases). The germline CDR1 and CDR2 sequences are ENHRY and SYGVKD. The CDR3 is made up of 17 amino acids. The CDR3 loop reads CASSYSPSWQGNYGYTF. As DNA, the CDR3 is TGTGCCAGCAGTTACTCGCCGTCGTGGCAGGGCAACTATGGCTACACCTTC.

The chain has TRBV5-1 and TRBJ2-6; TRBD1 aligns across 8 bases. V shed 0 bases and J 9 bases; nucleotides not matched to a gene: 8. CDR1 and CDR2 from the germline V gene are SGHRS and YFSETQ. CDR3 length: 16 residues. This chain's CDR3 is CASSLGGQEAYNVLTF. The CDR3 region has the DNA TGCGCCAGCAGCTTGGGGGGACAGGAAGCGTACAACGTCCTGACTTTC.

In DNA form, the CDR3 reads TGTGCCAGCAGCCCGGGCGGGGGGGGAAAAGAGACCCAGTACTTC. This sequence encodes CASSPGGGGKETQYF. J is TRBJ2-5 and V is TRBV28, with TRBD2 matching 9 bases. There are 15 residues in the CDR3. Looked up from germline, CDR1 is MDHEN and CDR2 is SYDVKM. V lost 6 bases to trimming and J lost 3 bases; unmatched junction nucleotides: 8.

The CDR3 DNA reads as TGTGCCAGCAGCCAGGAGCGGGAGGGTCTCTACAATGAGCAGTTCTTC. It codes for CASSQEREGLYNEQFF. The gene calls are TRBV14 and TRBJ2-1; 10 bases agree with TRBD2. Per germline, CDR1 SGHDN and CDR2 FVKESK. The J segment lost 3 bases and the V segment lost 3 bases, leaving 5 bases of the junction unmatched. The CDR3 is 16 amino acids.

Here the CDR3 DNA reads TGTGCCACCAGCAGAGTGACAGGGACCCATTTGGGCTACACCTTC. Its translation is CATSRVTGTHLGYTF. The genes are TRBV15 and TRBJ1-2; 7 bases align to TRBD1. J was trimmed by 8 bases and V by 1 base; bases with no gene match: 10. The CDR3 spans 15 residues. Germline loops: CDR1 LNHNV, CDR2 YYDKDF (reference sequence).

Regarding this clonotype: A read error may be the cause here, since a much bigger clone is one base away. The V call is TRBV9, the J call TRBJ2-2, with D possibly being TRBD2 (5 bases). The CDR3 is 15 amino acids. From germline, CDR1 is SGDLS and CDR2 YYNGEE. This chain's CDR3 is CASTPEDLTTGEPFF. CDR3 nucleotide sequence: TGTGCCAGCACCCCTGAGGATCTTACCACCGGGGAGCCGTTTTTT.